Detailed here is one T cell receptor (beta chain). The CDR3 sequence is 16 residues long. V trimming: 2 bases; J trimming: 9 bases; junction bases outside the gene matches: 12. Per the germline V gene, CDR1 is SGHRS and CDR2 is YFSETQ. Clones were sequenced by immunoSEQ multiplex PCR, and TCRdb holds only the in-frame ones, with some missing. The sample consists of about 480,000 clones, 80% to 90% of them appearing once. This sample was taken from a study of blood T cell repertoires in COVID-19. The gene calls are TRBV5-1 and TRBJ2-1, with 9 positions matching TRBD2. The clonotype originates from a man aged 18 to 30 with COVID-19, enrolled during active disease. The sample was peripheral blood. CDR3 in amino acids: CASSLAVGTSNAEQFF. The CDR3, as DNA: TGCGCCAGCAGCTTAGCCGTTGGGACTAGCAACGCTGAGCAGTTCTTC.